Listed below are T cell receptor beta chains from one sample, sequenced in a study of monozygotic twins with inflammatory bowel disease. From its re-call of the 5' RACE reads, TCRdb lists each CDR3 protein once, without DNA. This specimen shows over 150,000 distinct CDR3 sequences; the ten leading clones hold around 2.4%. Sequenced: blood. The receptors originated from a human donor with ulcerative colitis or Crohn's disease, or a healthy co-twin of an affected twin (not recorded which). Each CDR3 is given with its conserved first and last residue.

V gene	J gene	CDR3 protein
TRBV12-3/TRBV12-4	TRBJ1-1	CASSRDSGFPEAFF
TRBV6-4	TRBJ2-2	CASSDTVTEKAKVYTGELFF
TRBV29-1	TRBJ2-1	CSVEDGSGIIGEQFF
TRBV3-1	TRBJ2-1	CASSQRISGSGDEQFF
TRBV14	TRBJ2-5	CASSQALDVIQETQYF
TRBV6-2/TRBV6-3	TRBJ2-6	CASTRQGTGANVLTF
TRBV5-1	TRBJ1-4	CASSLGQSNEKLFF
TRBV11-2	TRBJ2-1	CASSLDRGLADNEQFF
TRBV4-2	TRBJ2-2	CASSPTGGGETGELFF
TRBV28	TRBJ1-2	CASSLRGAPGYTF
TRBV7-8	TRBJ1-3	CASSRQGAFGNTIYF
TRBV9	TRBJ1-3	CASSTWTNTGNTIYF
TRBV5-6	TRBJ2-5	CASSLSRGQFKSQETQYF
TRBV12-3/TRBV12-4	TRBJ1-5	CASSWGQVSDGQPQHF
TRBV2	TRBJ1-5	CASMEGANNQPQHF
TRBV5-1	TRBJ2-2	CASSTGNTGELFF
TRBV5-4	TRBJ1-4	CASSQQGADEKLFF
TRBV5-1	TRBJ2-2	CASSFGGLNTGELFF
TRBV5-5	TRBJ1-6	CASSLRPGRLHANSPLHF
TRBV5-6	TRBJ2-5	CASRTSGAETQYF
TRBV25-1	TRBJ1-1	CASSMARSTEAFF
TRBV5-1	TRBJ1-2	CASSLRQGGIYGYTF
TRBV20-1	TRBJ2-1	CSARSGETYNEQFF
TRBV27	TRBJ2-3	CASSLTREDTQYF
TRBV3-1	TRBJ1-5	CASSQDAPGQASNQPQHF
TRBV10-3	TRBJ1-1	CAISEDRRANTEAFF
TRBV7-9	TRBJ2-7	CASSSGQGPSYEQYF
TRBV5-1	TRBJ1-6	CASSFQAHNSPLHF
TRBV7-2	TRBJ2-1	CASSLERNYNEQFF
TRBV2	TRBJ2-5	CASTFDTPGGETQYF
TRBV5-5	TRBJ2-2	CASSLLGEGNTGELFF
TRBV4-1	TRBJ1-4	CASSHGHGDSYNEKLFF
TRBV20-1	TRBJ2-4	CSARDPYRGPGNIQYF
TRBV28	TRBJ2-2	CASSFGTGSTGELFF
TRBV5-1	TRBJ2-7	CASSLRQGAISEQYF
TRBV5-1	TRBJ1-2	CASSRGQGHGYTF
TRBV7-2	TRBJ2-7	CASSFGASSSYEQYF
TRBV10-3	TRBJ2-7	CAISDYGQGTEQYF
TRBV5-1	TRBJ2-2	CASSLARMAGGETGELFF
TRBV7-9	TRBJ2-7	CASSAGRGEQYF
TRBV6-1	TRBJ2-3	CASSQRRSKQGSTDTQYF
TRBV20-1	TRBJ2-1	CSATSGTYNEQFF
TRBV5-4	TRBJ2-7	CASSAGGEAYEQYF
TRBV29-1	TRBJ1-1	CSVEGVTEAFF
TRBV4-1	TRBJ2-6	CASSFGGDFPSGANVLTF
TRBV3-1	TRBJ2-6	CASRRTLAGANVLTF